The 25 T cell receptor beta chains in this list originate from one sample, sequenced in a study of OX40 agonist ivuxolimab in advanced cancers. Clones were sequenced by immunoSEQ multiplex PCR, and TCRdb holds only the in-frame ones, with some missing. Of roughly 81,000 clones in the sample, approximately 95% were seen once. The sample consisted of CD4+ or CD8+ T cells sorted from blood, taken in a trial of the OX40 agonist ivuxolimab. These receptors came from an adult with an advanced solid tumor such as melanoma, head and neck, liver or kidney cancer.

The genes are TRBV10-3 and TRBJ2-7, with TRBD1 identical over 7 bases. The J segment lost 4 bases and the V segment lost 7 bases, leaving 13 bases of the junction unmatched. Germline values: CDR1 ENHRY, CDR2 SYGVKD. The CDR3 totals 15 residues. CDR3 sequence (DNA): TGTGCCATCAAGGACAGGATGGGCACATTTTACGAGCAGTACTTC. Amino acids: CAIKDRMGTFYEQYF.

This chain joins TRBV7-9 and TRBJ1-1, with D unresolved. The CDR3 runs to 12 residues. V was pared by 5 bases and J by 0 bases, with 4 bases between. Germline V gene sequence: CDR1 SEHNR, CDR2 FQNEAQ (reference sequence). CDR3 sequence: CASSRVNTEAFF. CDR3 DNA sequence: TGTGCCAGCAGCCGGGTGAACACTGAAGCTTTCTTT.

The chain carries TRBV5-4 and TRBJ2-5; the D gene is possibly TRBD1 (6 bases). The CDR3 consists of 14 residues. Germline V lookup: CDR1 SGHNT, CDR2 YYREEE (reference sequence). V lost 4 bases, J lost 5 bases, and 15 bases lay in between. For the CDR3, the DNA is TGTGCCAGCAGCCCAGAGGGTACAGGGGAGACCCAGTACTTC. Protein product: CASSPEGTGETQYF.

This chain links TRBV7-9 with TRBJ2-7; D is possibly TRBD1 or TRBD2 (5 bases each). The CDR3 has 12 amino acids. CDR1 is SEHNR and CDR2 is FQNEAQ in the germline V gene (reference sequence). The V end lost 8 bases, the J end lost 3 bases, and 11 bases lay between the germline ends. CDR3 loop: CASEGLDYEQYF. The CDR3, as DNA: TGTGCCAGCGAGGGGTTGGACTACGAGCAGTACTTC.

The chain carries TRBV4-1 and TRBJ1-2; the match to TRBD1 covers 9 bases. V was pared by 0 bases and J by 0 bases, with 5 bases of the junction left unmatched. There are 17 residues in the CDR3. Germline CDR1 reads MGHRA; CDR2 reads YSYEKL. This chain's CDR3 is CASSQEGTGLSNYGYTF. CDR3 DNA sequence: TGCGCCAGCAGCCAAGAAGGGACAGGGTTATCTAACTATGGCTACACCTTC.

The rearrangement joins TRBV4-3 to TRBJ2-2; D uncertain. CDR3 length: 17 amino acids. V lost 4 bases and J lost 0, with 15 bases in between. The germline V gene encodes CDR1 LGHNA and CDR2 YSLEER. The CDR3 spells CASSPPFESTNTGELFF. CDR3 in DNA: TGCGCCAGCAGCCCGCCGTTTGAGTCGACGAACACCGGGGAGCTGTTTTTT.

The chain carries TRBV19 and TRBJ2-7; 7 bases map to TRBD1. The ends lost 5 bases at V and 3 bases at J; junction bases unmatched: 4. Germline V gene sequence: CDR1 LNHDA, CDR2 SQIVND (reference sequence). The CDR3 spans 13 residues. The CDR3 loop reads CASSSGQNYEQYF. For the CDR3, the DNA is TGTGCCAGTAGTTCGGGACAGAACTACGAGCAGTACTTC.

The chain links TRBV7-9 to TRBJ1-5, with D unresolved. The V gene lost 3 bases and the J gene lost 3 bases, with 9 bases spanning the gap. The germline CDR1 and CDR2 sequences are SEHNR and FQNEAQ (reference sequence). CDR3 size: 14 residues. The CDR3: CASSFSAYNQPQHF. The CDR3 coding sequence is TGTGCCAGCAGCTTTTCTGCATACAATCAGCCCCAGCATTTT.

V usage is TRBV14 and J usage is TRBJ1-1; the D is unclear. The V gene's germline CDR1 is SGHDN and CDR2 FVKESK. Trimming removed 4 bases at V and 7 bases at J, with 7 bases between. This CDR3 has 11 amino acids. The CDR3 protein is CASSRGSEAFF. For the CDR3, the DNA is TGTGCCAGCAGCCGGGGTAGTGAAGCTTTCTTT.

Worth noting for this clone: At one boundary the junction diverges from the germline segment, which might be a read error. J is TRBJ1-3 and V is TRBV19; D gene uncertain. CDR3 size: 12 residues. Germline-derived CDR1 and CDR2 are LNHDA and SQIVND (reference sequence). This chain's CDR3 is CVSSPGGSTIYF. Here the CDR3 DNA reads TGTGTCAGTAGTCCCGGTGGGAGCACCATATATTTT. The whole variable domain, filled in from reference TRBV19 and TRBJ1-3, reads DGGITQSPKYLFRKEGQNVTLSCEQNLNHDAMYWYRQDPGQGLRLIYYSQIVNDFQKGDIAEGYSVSREKKESFPLTVTSAQKNPTAFYLCVSSPGGSTIYFGEGSWLTVV.

This sequence joins TRBV4-3 and TRBJ2-1; 10 bases agree with TRBD1. The CDR3 runs 16 residues. J lost 8 bases, V lost 4 bases, and 11 bases had no gene match. Per the germline V gene, CDR1 is LGHNA and CDR2 is YSLEER. CDR3 amino acids: CASSPGAGTGDDEQFF. In DNA, the CDR3 is TGCGCCAGCAGCCCAGGGGCCGGGACAGGGGACGATGAGCAGTTCTTC.

With regard to this clone: One end of the junction is discordant with germline, which a read error may explain. The chain uses TRBV28 and TRBJ2-7; TRBD1 matches 10 bases. Germline CDR1 is MDHEN and CDR2 is SYDVKM. This CDR3 spans 12 amino acids. CDR3 coding DNA: TGTGCCAGCAGTTTCTCGTCGGGACAGGGGCACTTC. Translated, it gives CASSFSSGQGHF.

The chain uses TRBV7-9 and TRBJ2-7; no reliable D call. The V end lost 2 bases, the J end lost 1 base, and 3 bases lay between the germline ends. CDR1 and CDR2 from the germline V gene are SEHNR and FQNEAQ (reference sequence). The CDR3 covers 12 residues. The chain's CDR3 is CASSLISYEQYF. CDR3 sequence (DNA): TGTGCCAGCAGCTTAATTTCCTACGAGCAGTACTTC.

V gene TRBV30 combines with J gene TRBJ2-7; the match to TRBD1 covers 7 bases. The CDR3 is 13 residues long. The germline gives CDR1 GTSNPN, CDR2 SVGIG (reference sequence). Trimming removed 4 bases from V and 3 bases from J; junction bases left unmatched: 6. The CDR3 region is CAWKETGYYEQYF. In DNA, the CDR3 is TGTGCCTGGAAAGAGACAGGGTACTACGAGCAGTACTTC.

The gene calls are TRBV9 and TRBJ2-7; the D gene is possibly TRBD1 (7 bases). Germline V CDR1 and CDR2: SGDLS, YYNGEE. This CDR3 contains 14 residues. Trimming took 4 bases from V and 7 from J, leaving 18 bases between them. CDR3 nucleotides: TGTGCCAGCAGCTCCGGAGGGGGCAACCCAGAGCAGTACTTC. Its translation is CASSSGGGNPEQYF.

Only one count was recorded for this clone. The V call is TRBV9, the J call TRBJ1-1; possibly TRBD1 for D (5 bases). Germline V gives CDR1 SGDLS, CDR2 YYNGEE. The CDR3 is made up of 11 amino acids. V shed 3 bases and J shed 7 bases, with 7 bases lying between them. The CDR3 DNA follows: TGTGCCAGCAGCGCGGGGGGTGAAGCTTTCTTT. It translates to CASSAGGEAFF.

The V gene is TRBV2, the J gene TRBJ2-2; no reliable D call. Germline V gene data show CDR1 as SNHLY and CDR2 as FYNNEI. The V gene lost 2 bases and the J gene lost 6 bases, with 7 bases spanning the gap. The CDR3 is 13 residues long. CDR3: CASSEPPPGELFF. CDR3 coding DNA: TGTGCCAGCAGTGAACCACCCCCCGGGGAGCTGTTTTTT. The variable domain in full, with the rest retrieved from reference TRBV2 and TRBJ2-2, is EPEVTQTPSHQVTQMGQEVILRCVPISNHLYFYWYRQILGQKVEFLVSFYNNEISEKSEIFDDQFSVERPDGSNFTLKIRSTKLEDSAMYFCASSEPPPGELFFGEGSRLTVL.

J is TRBJ1-2 and V is TRBV29-1; D might be TRBD1 (5 bases). V lost 4 bases, J lost 5 bases, and 17 bases lay in between. CDR1 SQVTM and CDR2 ANQGSEA come from the germline V gene. CDR3 size: 14 residues. The CDR3 spells CSVVASQGRYGYTF. The CDR3 region has the DNA TGCAGCGTTGTGGCATCCCAGGGACGGTATGGCTACACCTTC. Supplemented by reference TRBV29-1 and TRBJ1-2, the full variable domain reads SAVISQKPSRDICQRGTSLTIQCQVDSQVTMMFWYRQQPGQSLTLIATANQGSEATYESGFVIDKFPISRPNLTFSTLTVSNMSPEDSSIYLCSVVASQGRYGYTFGSGTRLTVV.

The chain has TRBV11-3 and TRBJ1-2, with no clear D. V lost 1 base and J 2 bases, leaving 8 bases between the germline ends. Germline lookup yields CDR1 SGHNT and CDR2 YENEEA. The CDR3 runs 14 residues. Here the CDR3 DNA reads TGTGCCAGCAGCTTAGTCACAGCCAACTATGGCTACACCTTC. This encodes CASSLVTANYGYTF.

A single count supports this clone. V usage is TRBV2 and J usage is TRBJ2-7, with D perhaps TRBD1 or TRBD2 (5 bases each). Germline values: CDR1 SNHLY, CDR2 FYNNEI. The CDR3 loop spans 18 amino acids. V lost 6 bases, J lost 0 bases, and 24 bases lay in between. The CDR3 coding sequence is TGTGCCAGCAGGGGTCAATCGGTGGGGCGACTACTCTCCTACGAGCAGTACTTC. Residues: CASRGQSVGRLLSYEQYF.

The chain joins TRBV2 to TRBJ2-3; D not certain. Germline V gene data show CDR1 as SNHLY and CDR2 as FYNNEI. V dropped 7 bases and J dropped 2 bases, with 13 bases sitting between them. This CDR3 contains 14 residues. Here the CDR3 DNA reads TGTGCCAGCACCACGCGAGGACCCACAGATACGCAGTATTTT. This translates into CASTTRGPTDTQYF.

The V call is TRBV6-1, the J call TRBJ2-5; D is unresolved. V lost 2 bases and J 1 base, leaving 11 bases between the germline ends. Germline values: CDR1 MNHNS, CDR2 SASEGT. The CDR3 contains 15 residues. The CDR3 DNA is TGTGCCAGCAGTGAATGGCAGAGCCCCCAAGAGACCCAGTACTTC. It translates to CASSEWQSPQETQYF.

The rearrangement links TRBV9 to TRBJ1-4; TRBD1 is a possible D gene (6 bases). CDR3 size: 15 residues. Germline V gives CDR1 SGDLS, CDR2 YYNGEE. V lost 4 bases and J lost 4, with 14 bases in between. As DNA, the CDR3 is TGTGCCAGCAGCTTACGGGGGGGCTTTAATGAAAAACTGTTTTTT. The encoded protein is CASSLRGGFNEKLFF. Full variable domain (remainder filled in from reference TRBV9 and TRBJ1-4): DSGVTQTPKHLITATGQRVTLRCSPRSGDLSVYWYQQSLDQGLQFLIQYYNGEERAKGNILERFSAQQFPDLHSELNLSSLELGDSALYFCASSLRGGFNEKLFFGSGTQLSVL.

V usage is TRBV15 and J usage is TRBJ2-1; 9 nucleotides align to TRBD1. The V gene end was trimmed by 5 bases and the J gene end by 8 bases; junction bases not matched to a gene: 7. The CDR3 totals 14 residues. Per the germline V gene, CDR1 is LNHNV and CDR2 is YYDKDF (reference sequence). The CDR3 spells CATSPRTGAHEQFF. The CDR3 DNA reads as TGTGCCACCAGCCCACGGACAGGGGCCCATGAGCAGTTCTTC. Using reference TRBV15 and TRBJ2-1 for the parts outside the CDR3, the full variable domain is DAMVIQNPRYQVTQFGKPVTLSCSQTLNHNVMYWYQQKSSQAPKLLFHYYDKDFNNEADTPDNFQSRRPNTSFCFLDIRSPGLGDTAMYLCATSPRTGAHEQFFGPGTRLTVL.

The V call is TRBV4-3, the J call TRBJ2-1; D is perhaps TRBD2 (5 bases). The germline V gene has CDR1 LGHNA and CDR2 YSLEER. The CDR3 contains 15 residues. The V end lost 1 base, the J end lost 6 bases, and 13 bases lay between the germline ends. Here the CDR3 reads CASSQVGEPINEQFF. In DNA, the CDR3 is TGCGCCAGCAGCCAAGTTGGGGAGCCTATCAATGAGCAGTTCTTC.